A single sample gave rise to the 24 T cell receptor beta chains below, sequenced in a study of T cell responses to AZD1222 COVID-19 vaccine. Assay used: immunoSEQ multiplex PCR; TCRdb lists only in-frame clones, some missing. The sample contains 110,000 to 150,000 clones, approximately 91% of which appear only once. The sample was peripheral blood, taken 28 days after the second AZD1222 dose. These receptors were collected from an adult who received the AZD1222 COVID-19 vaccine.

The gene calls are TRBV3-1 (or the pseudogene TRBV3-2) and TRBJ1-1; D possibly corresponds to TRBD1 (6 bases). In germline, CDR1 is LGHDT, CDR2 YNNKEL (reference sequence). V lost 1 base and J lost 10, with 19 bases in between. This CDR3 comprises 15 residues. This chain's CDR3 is CASSQGRFGGPGAFF. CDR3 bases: TGTGCCAGCAGCCAAGGACGGTTTGGGGGCCCAGGAGCTTTCTTT.

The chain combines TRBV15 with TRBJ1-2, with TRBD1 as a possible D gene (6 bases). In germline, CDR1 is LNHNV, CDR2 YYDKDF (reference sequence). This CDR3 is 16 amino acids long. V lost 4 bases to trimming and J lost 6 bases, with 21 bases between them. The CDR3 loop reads CATSTGRGMRDHGYTF. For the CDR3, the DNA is TGTGCCACCAGCACCGGTAGGGGGATGAGAGACCATGGCTACACCTTC.

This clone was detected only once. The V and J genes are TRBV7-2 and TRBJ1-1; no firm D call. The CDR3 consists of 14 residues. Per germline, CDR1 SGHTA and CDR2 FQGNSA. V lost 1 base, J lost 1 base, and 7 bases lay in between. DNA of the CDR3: TGTGCCAGCAGCTTAGTTTTGGAGAACACTGAAGCTTTCTTT. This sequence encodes CASSLVLENTEAFF. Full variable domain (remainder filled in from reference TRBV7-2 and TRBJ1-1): GAGVSQSPSNKVTEKGKDVELRCDPISGHTALYWYRQSLGQGLEFLIYFQGNSAPDKSGLPSDRFSAERTGGSVSTLTIQRTQQEDSAVYLCASSLVLENTEAFFGQGTRLTVV.

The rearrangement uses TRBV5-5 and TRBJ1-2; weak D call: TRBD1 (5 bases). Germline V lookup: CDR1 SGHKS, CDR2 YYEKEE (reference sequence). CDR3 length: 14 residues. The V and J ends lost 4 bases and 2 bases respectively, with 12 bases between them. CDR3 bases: TGTGCCAGCAGCACGGGACCGACCAACTATGGCTACACCTTC. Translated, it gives CASSTGPTNYGYTF.

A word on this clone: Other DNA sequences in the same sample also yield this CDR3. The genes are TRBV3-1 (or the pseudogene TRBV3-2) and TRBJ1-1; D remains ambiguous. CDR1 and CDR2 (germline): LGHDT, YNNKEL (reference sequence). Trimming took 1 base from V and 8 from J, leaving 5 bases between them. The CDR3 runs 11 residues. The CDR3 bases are TGTGCCAGCAGCCAAGGGGCAGAAGCTTTCTTT. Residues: CASSQGAEAFF.

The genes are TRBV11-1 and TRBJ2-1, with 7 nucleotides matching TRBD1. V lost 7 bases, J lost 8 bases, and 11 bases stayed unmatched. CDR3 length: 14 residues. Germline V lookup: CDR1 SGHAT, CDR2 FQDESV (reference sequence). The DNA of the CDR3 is TGTGCCAGCAAAAAACTAGGGGGCTCGGATGAGCAGTTCTTC. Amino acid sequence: CASKKLGGSDEQFF.

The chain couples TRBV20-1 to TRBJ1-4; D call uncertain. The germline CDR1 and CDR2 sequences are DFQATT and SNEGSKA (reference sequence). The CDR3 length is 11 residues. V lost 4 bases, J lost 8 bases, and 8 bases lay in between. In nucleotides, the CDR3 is TGCAGTGCTACCTCCGGGGAAAAACTGTTTTTT. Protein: CSATSGEKLFF.

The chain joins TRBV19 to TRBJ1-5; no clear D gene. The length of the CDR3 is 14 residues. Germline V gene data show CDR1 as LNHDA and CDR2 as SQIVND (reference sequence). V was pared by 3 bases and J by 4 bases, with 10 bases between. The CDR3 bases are TGTGCCAGTAGTATCGCCTCGCCGAATCAGCCCCAGCATTTT. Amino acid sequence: CASSIASPNQPQHF.

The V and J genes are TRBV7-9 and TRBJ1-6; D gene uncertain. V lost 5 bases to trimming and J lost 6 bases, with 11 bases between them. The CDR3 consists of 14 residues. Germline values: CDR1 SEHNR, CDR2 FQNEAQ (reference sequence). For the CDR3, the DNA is TGTGCCAGCAGCCTTCAGGCGTTTAATTCACCCCTCCACTTT. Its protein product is CASSLQAFNSPLHF. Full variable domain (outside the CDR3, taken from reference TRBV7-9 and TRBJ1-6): DTGVSQNPRHKITKRGQNVTFRCDPISEHNRLYWYRQTLGQGPEFLTYFQNEAQLEKSRLLSDRFSAERPKGSFSTLEIQRTEQGDSAMYLCASSLQAFNSPLHFGNGTRLTVT.

The CDR3 spells CASSTGVVVNTEAFF. For the CDR3, the DNA is TGTGCCAGTAGTACAGGGGTCGTCGTGAACACTGAAGCTTTCTTT. V is TRBV19 and J is TRBJ1-1; the D gene is possibly TRBD1 (6 bases). The germline V gene has CDR1 LNHDA and CDR2 SQIVND (reference sequence). V lost 4 bases, J lost 0 bases, and 12 bases lay in between. The CDR3 is made up of 15 amino acids.

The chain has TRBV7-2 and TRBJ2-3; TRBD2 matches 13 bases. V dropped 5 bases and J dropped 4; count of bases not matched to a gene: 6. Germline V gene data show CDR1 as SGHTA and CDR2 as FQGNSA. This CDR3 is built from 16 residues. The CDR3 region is CASSSTSGGAADTQYF. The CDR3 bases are TGTGCCAGCAGCAGTACTAGCGGGGGGGCAGCAGATACGCAGTATTTT.

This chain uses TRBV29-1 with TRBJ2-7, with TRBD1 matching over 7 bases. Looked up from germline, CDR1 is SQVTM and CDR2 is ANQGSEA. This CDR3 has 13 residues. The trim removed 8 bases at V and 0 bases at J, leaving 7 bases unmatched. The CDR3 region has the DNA TGCAGCATCTGCCGGGACAGCTCCTACGAGCAGTACTTC. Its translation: CSICRDSSYEQYF.

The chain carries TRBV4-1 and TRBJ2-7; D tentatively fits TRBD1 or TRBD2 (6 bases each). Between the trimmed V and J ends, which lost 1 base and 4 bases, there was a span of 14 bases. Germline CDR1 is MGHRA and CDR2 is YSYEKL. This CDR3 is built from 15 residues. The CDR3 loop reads CASSQALGGSYEQYF. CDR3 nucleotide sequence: TGCGCCAGCAGCCAAGCGCTGGGGGGCAGTTACGAGCAGTACTTC.

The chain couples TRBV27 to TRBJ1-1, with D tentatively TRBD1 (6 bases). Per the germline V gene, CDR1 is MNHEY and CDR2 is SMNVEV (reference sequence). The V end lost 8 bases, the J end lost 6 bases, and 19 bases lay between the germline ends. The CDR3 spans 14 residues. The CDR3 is CASHDEGGYAEAFF. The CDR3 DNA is TGTGCCAGCCATGACGAGGGGGGCTACGCTGAAGCTTTCTTT.

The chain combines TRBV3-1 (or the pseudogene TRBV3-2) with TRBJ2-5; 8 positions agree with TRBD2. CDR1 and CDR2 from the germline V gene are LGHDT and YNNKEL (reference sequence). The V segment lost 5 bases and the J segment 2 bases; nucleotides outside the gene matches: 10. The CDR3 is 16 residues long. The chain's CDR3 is CASSGPTSGQQETQYF. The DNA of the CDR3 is TGTGCCAGCAGCGGCCCCACTAGCGGACAACAAGAGACCCAGTACTTC.

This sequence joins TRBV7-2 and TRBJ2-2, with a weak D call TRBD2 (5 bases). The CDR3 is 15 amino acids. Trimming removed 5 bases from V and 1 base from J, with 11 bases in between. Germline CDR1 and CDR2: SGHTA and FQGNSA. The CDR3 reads CASSPRTGNTGELFF. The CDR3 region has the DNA TGTGCCAGCAGCCCAAGGACTGGGAACACCGGGGAGCTGTTTTTT.

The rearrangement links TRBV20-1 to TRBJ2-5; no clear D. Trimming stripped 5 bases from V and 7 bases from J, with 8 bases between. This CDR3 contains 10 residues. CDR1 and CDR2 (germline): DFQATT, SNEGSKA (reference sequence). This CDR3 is CSASLRTQYF. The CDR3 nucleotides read TGCAGTGCTTCCCTCCGGACCCAGTACTTC.

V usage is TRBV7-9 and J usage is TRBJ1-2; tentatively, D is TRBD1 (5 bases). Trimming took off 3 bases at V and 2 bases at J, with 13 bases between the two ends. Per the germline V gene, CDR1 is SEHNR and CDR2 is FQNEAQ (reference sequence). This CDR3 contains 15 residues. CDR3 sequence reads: CASSLTVGGNYGYTF. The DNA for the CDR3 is TGTGCCAGCAGCTTGACAGTGGGTGGAAACTATGGCTACACCTTC. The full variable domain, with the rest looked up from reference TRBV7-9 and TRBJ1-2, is DTGVSQNPRHKITKRGQNVTFRCDPISEHNRLYWYRQTLGQGPEFLTYFQNEAQLEKSRLLSDRFSAERPKGSFSTLEIQRTEQGDSAMYLCASSLTVGGNYGYTFGSGTRLTVV.

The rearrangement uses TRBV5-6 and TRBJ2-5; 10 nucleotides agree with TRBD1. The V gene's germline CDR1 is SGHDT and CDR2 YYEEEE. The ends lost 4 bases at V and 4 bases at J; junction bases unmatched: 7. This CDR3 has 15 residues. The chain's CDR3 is CASSVGTGVGETQYF. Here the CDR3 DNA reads TGTGCCAGCAGCGTAGGGACAGGGGTTGGAGAGACCCAGTACTTC. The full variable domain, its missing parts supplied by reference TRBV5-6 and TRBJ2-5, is DAGVTQSPTHLIKTRGQQVTLRCSPKSGHDTVSWYQQALGQGPQFIFQYYEEEERQRGNFPDRFSGHQFPNYSSELNVNALLLGDSALYLCASSVGTGVGETQYFGPGTRLLVL.

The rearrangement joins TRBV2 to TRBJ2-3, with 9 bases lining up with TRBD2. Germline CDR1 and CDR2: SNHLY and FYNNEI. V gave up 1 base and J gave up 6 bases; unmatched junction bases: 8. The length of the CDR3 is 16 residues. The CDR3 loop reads CASSEDCLAGLDTQYF. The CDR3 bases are TGTGCCAGCAGTGAAGATTGTCTAGCGGGGTTGGATACGCAGTATTTT.

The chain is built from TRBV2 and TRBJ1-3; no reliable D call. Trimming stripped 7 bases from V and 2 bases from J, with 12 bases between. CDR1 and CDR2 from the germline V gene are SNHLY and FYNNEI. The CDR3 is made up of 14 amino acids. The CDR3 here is CASTLTEPGNTIYF. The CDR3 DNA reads TGTGCCAGCACCTTAACAGAGCCTGGAAACACCATATATTTT.

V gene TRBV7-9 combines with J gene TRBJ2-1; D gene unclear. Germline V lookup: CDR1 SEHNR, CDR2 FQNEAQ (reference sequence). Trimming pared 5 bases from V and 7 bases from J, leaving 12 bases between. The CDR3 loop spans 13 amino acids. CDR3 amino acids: CASSVGVRNEQFF. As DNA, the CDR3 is TGTGCCAGCAGCGTCGGAGTACGAAATGAGCAGTTCTTC.

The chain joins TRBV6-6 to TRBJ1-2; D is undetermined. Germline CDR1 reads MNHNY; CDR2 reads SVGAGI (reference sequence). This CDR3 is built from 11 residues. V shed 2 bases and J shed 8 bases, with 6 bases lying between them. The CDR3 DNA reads TGTGCCAGCAGTTACGTGGAAGGCTACACCTTC. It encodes CASSYVEGYTF.

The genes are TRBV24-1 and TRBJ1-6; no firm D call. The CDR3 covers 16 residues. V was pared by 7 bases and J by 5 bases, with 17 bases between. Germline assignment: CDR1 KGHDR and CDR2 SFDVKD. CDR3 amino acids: CATRGFRPHDNSPLHF. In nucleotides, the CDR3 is TGTGCCACCAGGGGGTTCCGCCCACATGATAATTCACCCCTCCACTTT.